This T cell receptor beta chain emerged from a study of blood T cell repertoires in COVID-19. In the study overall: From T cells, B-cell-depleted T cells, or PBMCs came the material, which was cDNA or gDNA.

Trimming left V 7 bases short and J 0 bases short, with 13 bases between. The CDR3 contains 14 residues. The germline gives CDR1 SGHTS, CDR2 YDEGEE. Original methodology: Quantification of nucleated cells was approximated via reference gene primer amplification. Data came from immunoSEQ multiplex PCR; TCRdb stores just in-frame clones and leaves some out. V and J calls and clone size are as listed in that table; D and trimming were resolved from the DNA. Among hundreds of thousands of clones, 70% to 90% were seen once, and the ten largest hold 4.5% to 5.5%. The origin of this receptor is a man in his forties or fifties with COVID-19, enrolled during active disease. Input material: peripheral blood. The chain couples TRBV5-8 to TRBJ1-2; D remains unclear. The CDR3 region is CASAKVRANYGYTF. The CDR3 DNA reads TGTGCCAGCGCTAAGGTTCGGGCTAACTATGGCTACACCTTC.